This T cell receptor beta chain was observed in a study of response to subunit inactivated influenza vaccine. TCRdb used MiXCR to reprocess the RT-PCR reads, holding one entry per CDR3 protein. The sample carries roughly 500,000 distinct CDR3 sequences, about 25% recorded once. Trimming took 4 bases from V and 1 from J; bases not matched to a gene: 3. The CDR3 sequence is 14 residues long. Germline CDR1 reads SGHRS; CDR2 reads YFSETQ. This clonotype was counted ten times or more. The rearrangement links TRBV5-1 to TRBJ2-7, with TRBD1 identical over 9 bases. The receptor's source is a man aged 50 to 59 who received an inactivated influenza vaccine. The specimen comprised CD4+ T cells sorted from PBMCs, sampled roughly 5 days after vaccination. The CDR3 is CASSGGTGSYEQYF. The CDR3 DNA sequence: TGCGCCAGCAGCGGCGGGACAGGGTCCTACGAGCAGTACTTC. The complete variable domain, with remaining parts taken from reference TRBV5-1 and TRBJ2-7, reads KAGVTQTPRYLIKTRGQQVTLSCSPISGHRSVSWYQQTPGQGLQFLFEYFSETQRNKGNFPGRFSGRQFSNSRSEMNVSTLELGDSALYLCASSGGTGSYEQYFGPGTRLTVT.